The T cell receptor (beta chain) described here comes from a study of CXCR3-negative and CXCR3-positive naive CD8 T cells. The method, 5' RACE with UMI labels, was used to prepare the TRB cDNA libraries. TCRdb reprocessed the 5' RACE reads and stores each CDR3 protein as one record, lacking DNA. The sample has tens of thousands of distinct CDR3 sequences. The CDR3 has 16 amino acids. Germline CDR1 SGHTA, CDR2 FQGNSA. Worth noting for this clonotype: Its cognate antigen is unknown.

At hundreds of thousands of cells each, triplicate sorts were carried out for each CD8+ T cell subset. The CD45RO-CCR7+CD27+CD95- phenotype denoted naive CD8+ T cells. Study-level points and caveats: Similar TRBV-TRBJ usage characterized naive CXCR3-negative and CXCR3-positive cells; memory cells differed. Naive subsets did not differ in surface CD5, and TRB CDR3 properties served to infer TCR strength.

The sequenced material came from naive CXCR3- CD8+ T cells from blood. Subset specified: CD45RO-CCR7+CD27+CD95- naive CD8+ T cells lacking CXCR3 (TNR3-). This receptor was taken from a human donor in good health. Some clones in this sample may be carry-over from other donors' samples. This chain joins TRBV7-2 and TRBJ1-3; TCRdb outputs TRBD1, but without DNA this stays unchecked. Here the CDR3 reads CASSPWGQGAGNTIYF.